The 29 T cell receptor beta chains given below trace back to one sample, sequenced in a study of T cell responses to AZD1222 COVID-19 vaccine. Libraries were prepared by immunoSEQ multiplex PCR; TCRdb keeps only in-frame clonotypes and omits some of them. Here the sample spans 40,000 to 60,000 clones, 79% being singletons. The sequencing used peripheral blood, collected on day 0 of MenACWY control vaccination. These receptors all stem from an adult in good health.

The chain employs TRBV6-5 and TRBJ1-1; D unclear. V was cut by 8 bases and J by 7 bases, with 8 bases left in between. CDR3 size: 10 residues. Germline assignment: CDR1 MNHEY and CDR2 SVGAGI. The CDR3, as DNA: TGTGCCAGCGGACCGAGTGAAGCTTTCTTT. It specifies CASGPSEAFF.

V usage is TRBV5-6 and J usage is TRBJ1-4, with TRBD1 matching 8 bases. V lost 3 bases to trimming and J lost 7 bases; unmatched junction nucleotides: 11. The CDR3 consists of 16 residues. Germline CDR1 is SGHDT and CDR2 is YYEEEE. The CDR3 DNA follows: TGTGCCAGCAGCTGGGACCGGGACAGGCAGACTGAAAAACTGTTTTTT. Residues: CASSWDRDRQTEKLFF. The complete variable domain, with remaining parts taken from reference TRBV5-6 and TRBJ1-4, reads DAGVTQSPTHLIKTRGQQVTLRCSPKSGHDTVSWYQQALGQGPQFIFQYYEEEERQRGNFPDRFSGHQFPNYSSELNVNALLLGDSALYLCASSWDRDRQTEKLFFGSGTQLSVL.

The DNA of the CDR3 is TGTGCCAGCAGCCAACCCGGGACAGGGGGCAATGAGCAGTTCTTC. Protein product: CASSQPGTGGNEQFF. The chain combines TRBV5-4 with TRBJ2-1; 11 bases fit TRBD1. The V gene end was trimmed by 4 bases and the J gene end by 6 bases; junction bases not matched to a gene: 6. Germline V gives CDR1 SGHNT, CDR2 YYREEE (reference sequence). The CDR3 loop spans 15 amino acids.

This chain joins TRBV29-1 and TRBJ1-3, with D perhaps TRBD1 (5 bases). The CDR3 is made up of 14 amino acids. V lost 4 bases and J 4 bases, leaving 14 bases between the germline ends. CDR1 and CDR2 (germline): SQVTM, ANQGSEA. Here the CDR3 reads CSVATGTSGNTIYF. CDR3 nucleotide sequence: TGCAGCGTTGCAACCGGGACGTCAGGAAACACCATATATTTT.

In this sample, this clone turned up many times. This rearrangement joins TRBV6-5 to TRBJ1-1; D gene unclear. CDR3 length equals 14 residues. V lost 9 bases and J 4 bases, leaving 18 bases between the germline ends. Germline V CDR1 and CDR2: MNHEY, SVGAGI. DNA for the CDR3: TGTGCCAGTCATTGGGCGGCCAGGAGCACTGAAGCTTTCTTT. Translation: CASHWAARSTEAFF.

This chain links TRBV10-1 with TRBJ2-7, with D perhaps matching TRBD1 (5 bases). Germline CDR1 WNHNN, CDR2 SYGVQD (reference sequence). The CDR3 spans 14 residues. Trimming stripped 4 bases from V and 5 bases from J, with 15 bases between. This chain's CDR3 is CASSGFGKGDEQYV. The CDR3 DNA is TGCGCCAGCAGTGGGTTTGGCAAAGGGGACGAGCAGTACGTC.

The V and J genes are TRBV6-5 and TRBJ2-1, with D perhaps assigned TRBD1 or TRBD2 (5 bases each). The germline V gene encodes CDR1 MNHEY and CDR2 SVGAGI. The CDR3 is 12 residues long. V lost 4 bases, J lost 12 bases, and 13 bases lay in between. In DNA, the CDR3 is TGTGCCAGCAGTTCCCCCGCCGGGGCGCAGTTCTTC. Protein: CASSSPAGAQFF.

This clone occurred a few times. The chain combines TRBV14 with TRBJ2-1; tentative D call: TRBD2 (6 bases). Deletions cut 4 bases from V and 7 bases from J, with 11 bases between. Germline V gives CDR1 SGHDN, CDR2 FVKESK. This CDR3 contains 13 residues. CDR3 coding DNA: TGTGCCAGCAGCCCGACTAGTAGGAATGAGCAGTTCTTC. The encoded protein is CASSPTSRNEQFF.

This chain's CDR3 is CASKVSGSSYNEQFF. Written as DNA, the CDR3 is TGTGCCAGCAAGGTTAGCGGGAGCTCCTACAATGAGCAGTTCTTC. V usage is TRBV5-4 and J usage is TRBJ2-1; 9 bases align to TRBD2. Germline CDR1 reads SGHNT; CDR2 reads YYREEE (reference sequence). The CDR3 length is 15 residues. V lost 6 bases and J lost 0; bases outside the gene matches: 4.

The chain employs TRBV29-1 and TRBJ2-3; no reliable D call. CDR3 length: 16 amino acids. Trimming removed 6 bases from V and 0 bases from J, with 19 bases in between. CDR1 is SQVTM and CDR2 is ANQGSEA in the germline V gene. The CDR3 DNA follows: TGCAGCGTGGGCCGAAGGTTGGCGAGCAGCACAGATACGCAGTATTTT. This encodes CSVGRRLASSTDTQYF.

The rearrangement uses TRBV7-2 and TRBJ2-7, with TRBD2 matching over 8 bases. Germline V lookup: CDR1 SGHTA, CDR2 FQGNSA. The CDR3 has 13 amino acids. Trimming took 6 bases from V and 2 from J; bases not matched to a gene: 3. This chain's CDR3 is CASSYSGTYEQYF. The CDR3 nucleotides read TGTGCCAGCAGTTATAGCGGGACCTACGAGCAGTACTTC.

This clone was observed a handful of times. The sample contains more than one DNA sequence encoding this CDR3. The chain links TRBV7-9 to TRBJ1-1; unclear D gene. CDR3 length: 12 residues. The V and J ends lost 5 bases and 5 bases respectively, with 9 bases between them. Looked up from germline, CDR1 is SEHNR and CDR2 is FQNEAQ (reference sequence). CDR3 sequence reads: CASSRSGTEAFF. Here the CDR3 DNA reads TGTGCCAGCAGCCGGAGCGGTACTGAAGCTTTCTTT.

This CDR3 reads CASSNSPPIGNQPQHF. CDR3 coding DNA: TGTGCCAGCTCAAATAGCCCACCGATAGGCAATCAGCCCCAGCATTTT. The rearrangement links TRBV18 to TRBJ1-5; D call uncertain. CDR1 KGHSH and CDR2 LQKENI come from the germline V gene. The V end was cut by 5 bases, the J end by 2 bases, with 16 bases between. This CDR3 has 16 residues. The full variable domain, its missing parts supplied by reference TRBV18 and TRBJ1-5, is NAGVMQNPRHLVRRRGQEARLRCSPMKGHSHVYWYRQLPEEGLKFMVYLQKENIIDESGMPKERFSAEFPKEGPSILRIQQVVRGDSAAYFCASSNSPPIGNQPQHFGDGTRLSIL.

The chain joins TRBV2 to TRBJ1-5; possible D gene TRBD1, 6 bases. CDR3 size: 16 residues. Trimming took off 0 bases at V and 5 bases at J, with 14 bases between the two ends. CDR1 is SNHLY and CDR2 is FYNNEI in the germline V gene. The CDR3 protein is CASSEALPGVYQPQHF. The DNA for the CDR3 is TGTGCCAGCAGTGAAGCTCTCCCAGGGGTTTATCAGCCCCAGCATTTT.

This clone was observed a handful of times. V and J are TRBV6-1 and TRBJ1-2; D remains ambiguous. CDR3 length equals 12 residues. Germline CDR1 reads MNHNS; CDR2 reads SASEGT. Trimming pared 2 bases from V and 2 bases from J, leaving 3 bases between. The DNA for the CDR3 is TGTGCCAGCAGTGAACAGAACTATGGCTACACCTTC. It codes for CASSEQNYGYTF.

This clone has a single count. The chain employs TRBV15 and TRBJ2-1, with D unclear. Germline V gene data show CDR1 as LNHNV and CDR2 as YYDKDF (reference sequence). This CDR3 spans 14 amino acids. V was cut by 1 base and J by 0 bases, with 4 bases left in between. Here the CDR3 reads CATSRGGSYNEQFF. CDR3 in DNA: TGTGCCACCAGCAGAGGGGGCTCCTACAATGAGCAGTTCTTC.

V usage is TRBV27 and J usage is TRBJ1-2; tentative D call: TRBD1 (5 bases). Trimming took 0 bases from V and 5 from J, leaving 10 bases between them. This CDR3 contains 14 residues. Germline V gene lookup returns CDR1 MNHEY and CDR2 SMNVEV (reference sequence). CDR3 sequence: CASSLSGRVYGYTF. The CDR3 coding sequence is TGTGCCAGCAGTTTATCAGGCAGGGTATATGGCTACACCTTC.

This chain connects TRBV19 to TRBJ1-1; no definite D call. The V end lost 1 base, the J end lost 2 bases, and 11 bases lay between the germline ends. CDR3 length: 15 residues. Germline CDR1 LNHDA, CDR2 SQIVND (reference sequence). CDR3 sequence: CASSIGAGRNTEAFF. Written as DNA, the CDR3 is TGTGCCAGTAGTATAGGGGCAGGAAGAAACACTGAAGCTTTCTTT.

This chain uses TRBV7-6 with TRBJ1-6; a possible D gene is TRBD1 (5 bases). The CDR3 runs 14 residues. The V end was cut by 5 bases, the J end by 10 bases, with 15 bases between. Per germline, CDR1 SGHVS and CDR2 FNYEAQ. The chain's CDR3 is CASSRDGPGSPLHF. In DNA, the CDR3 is TGTGCCAGCAGCCGGGACGGACCAGGATCACCCCTCCACTTT.

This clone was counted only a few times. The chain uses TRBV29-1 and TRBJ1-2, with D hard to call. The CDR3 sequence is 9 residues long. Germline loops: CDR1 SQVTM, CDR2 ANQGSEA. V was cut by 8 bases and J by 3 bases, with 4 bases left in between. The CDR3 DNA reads TGCAGCTCCGACTATGGCTACACCTTC. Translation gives CSSDYGYTF.

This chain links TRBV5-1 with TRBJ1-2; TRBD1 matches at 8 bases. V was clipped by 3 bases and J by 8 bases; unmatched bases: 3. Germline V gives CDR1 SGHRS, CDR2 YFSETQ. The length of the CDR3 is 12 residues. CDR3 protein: CASSSTGDGYTF. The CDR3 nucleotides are TGCGCCAGCAGCTCGACAGGGGACGGCTACACCTTC.

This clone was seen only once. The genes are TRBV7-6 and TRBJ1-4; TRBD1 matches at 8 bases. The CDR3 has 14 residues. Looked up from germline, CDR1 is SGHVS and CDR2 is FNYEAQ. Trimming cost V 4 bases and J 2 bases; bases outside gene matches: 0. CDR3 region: CASSYRGTNEKLFF. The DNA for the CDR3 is TGTGCCAGCAGCTACAGGGGGACTAATGAAAAACTGTTTTTT.

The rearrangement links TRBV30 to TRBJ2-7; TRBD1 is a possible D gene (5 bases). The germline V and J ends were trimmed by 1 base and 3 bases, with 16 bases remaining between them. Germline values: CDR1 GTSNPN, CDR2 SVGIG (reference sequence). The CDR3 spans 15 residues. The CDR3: CAWSDPSSRGYEQYV. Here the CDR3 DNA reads TGTGCCTGGAGTGACCCATCCTCAAGGGGCTACGAGCAGTACGTC.

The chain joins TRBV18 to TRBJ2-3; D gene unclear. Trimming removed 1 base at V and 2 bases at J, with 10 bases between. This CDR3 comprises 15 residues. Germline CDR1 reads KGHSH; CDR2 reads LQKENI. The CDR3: CASSPRLGSTDTQYF. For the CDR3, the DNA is TGTGCCAGCTCACCACGTTTAGGATCCACAGATACGCAGTATTTT.

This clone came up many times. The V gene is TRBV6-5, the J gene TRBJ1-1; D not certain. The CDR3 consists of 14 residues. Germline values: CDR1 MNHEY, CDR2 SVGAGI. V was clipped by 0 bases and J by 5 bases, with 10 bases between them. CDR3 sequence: CASSYSKVSTEAFF. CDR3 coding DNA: TGTGCCAGCAGTTACTCGAAGGTTTCGACTGAAGCTTTCTTT.

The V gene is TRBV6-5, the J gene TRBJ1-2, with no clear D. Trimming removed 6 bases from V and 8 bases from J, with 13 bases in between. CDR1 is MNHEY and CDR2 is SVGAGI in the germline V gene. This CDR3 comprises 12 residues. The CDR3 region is CASSLPSGGYTF. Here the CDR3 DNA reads TGTGCCAGCAGCCTTCCTTCAGGCGGCTACACCTTC.

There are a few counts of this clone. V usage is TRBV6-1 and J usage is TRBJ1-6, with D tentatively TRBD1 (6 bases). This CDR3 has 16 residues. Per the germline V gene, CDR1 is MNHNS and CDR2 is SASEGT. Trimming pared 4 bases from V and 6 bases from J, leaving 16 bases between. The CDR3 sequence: CASSGQALTFNSPLHF. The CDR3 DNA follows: TGTGCCAGCAGTGGACAGGCCCTCACCTTTAATTCACCCCTCCACTTT.

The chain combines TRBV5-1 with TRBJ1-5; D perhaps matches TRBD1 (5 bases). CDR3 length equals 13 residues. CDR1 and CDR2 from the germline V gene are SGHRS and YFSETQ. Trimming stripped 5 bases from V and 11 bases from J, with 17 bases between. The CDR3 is CASRSGLLGAQHF. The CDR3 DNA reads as TGCGCCAGCAGGAGCGGACTCTTGGGGGCCCAGCATTTT.

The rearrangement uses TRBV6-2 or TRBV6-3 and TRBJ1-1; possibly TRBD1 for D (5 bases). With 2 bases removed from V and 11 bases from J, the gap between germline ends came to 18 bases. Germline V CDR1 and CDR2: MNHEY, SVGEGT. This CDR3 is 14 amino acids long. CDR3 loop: CASSYNPGPRRAFF. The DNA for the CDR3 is TGTGCCAGCAGTTACAACCCGGGGCCCCGTCGGGCTTTCTTT.